This T cell receptor beta chain came from a study of regulatory T cells in long-lasting Graves disease. The time point was: newly diagnosed GD, antithyroid drugs for less than 3 months. There was RNA extracted from PBMCs, and the TCR library was made from it. The germline CDR1 and CDR2 sequences are MGHRA and YSYEKL. V was trimmed by 0 bases and J by 5 bases, leaving 10 bases between them. CDR3 size: 14 residues. iRepertoire HTBI primers and Arm-PCR of CDR3 regions built TCR beta libraries. TCRdb fed the multiplex PCR reads into MiXCR, producing one record per CDR3 protein. The sample has some 250,000 distinct CDR3 sequences, approximately 20% seen once. Regarding the study as a whole: In persistent patients, shared public clonotypes (about 2,800) outnumbered those in new patients (nearly 1,000). Graves' patients with persistent disease showed TCR diversity lower than patients newly diagnosed.

Note on this clonotype: The antigen remains undetermined.

This sample comprised peripheral blood mononuclear cells (PBMCs), obtained at new diagnosis, from a patient treated with antithyroid drugs. The source is a female donor with Graves disease. This rearrangement joins TRBV4-1 to TRBJ1-1; no reliable D call. The CDR3 sequence: CASSQEGFLTEAFF. The DNA of the CDR3 is TGCGCCAGCAGCCAAGAGGGCTTCCTTACTGAAGCTTTCTTT.